The 15 T cell receptor beta chains below were found in one sample sequenced in a study of PD-1 blockade in classical Hodgkin lymphoma. Time point here: cycle 4 day 1 (C4D1), after less than 7 weeks of nivolumab. After autologous stem cell transplantation all patients relapsed, and prior brentuximab vedotin exposure differed between cohorts. Clones were read by immunoSEQ multiplex PCR, and TCRdb kept only the in-frame ones, dropping some. The sample lists over 60,000 clones; more than 80% were seen once. Sequencing used peripheral blood mononuclear cells (PBMCs), obtained before the fourth cycle of nivolumab. These receptors were obtained from a human donor with classical Hodgkin lymphoma.

DNA of the CDR3: TGTGCCGACTCAGGACCCCGGGACAGGGTGTTCCGAGACACTGAAGCTTTCTTT. This sequence encodes CADSGPRDRVFRDTEAFF. The genes are TRBV5-3 and TRBJ1-1; 9 nucleotides align to TRBD1. TRBV5-3 is filed as an ORF, its function uncertain. With V trimmed by 10 bases and J by 3 bases, 22 bases remained unmatched. There are 18 residues in the CDR3.

The chain recombines TRBV6-5 with TRBJ2-1; 13 nucleotides align to TRBD2. The CDR3 totals 15 residues. Germline CDR1 is MNHEY and CDR2 is SVGAGI. V shed 5 bases and J 9 bases; nucleotides not matched to a gene: 7. The CDR3 nucleotides are TGTGCCAGCAGTCCACTAGCGGGGGGGGGAGGTGAGCAGTTCTTC. It is translated as CASSPLAGGGGEQFF.

This clone is a singleton in its sample. The chain recombines TRBV5-6 with TRBJ1-1, with D perhaps TRBD1 (5 bases). Between the trimmed V and J ends, which lost 0 bases and 6 bases, there was a span of 9 bases. In germline, CDR1 is SGHDT, CDR2 YYEEEE. This CDR3 contains 13 residues. As DNA, the CDR3 is TGTGCCAGCAGCTTGGTTAGGACATCTGAAGCTTTCTTT. This sequence encodes CASSLVRTSEAFF.

The gene calls are TRBV5-1 and TRBJ2-7; weak D call: TRBD2 (7 bases). CDR3 length: 16 residues. V was shortened by 0 bases and J by 1 base, with 14 bases between the two germline ends. CDR1 and CDR2 (germline): SGHRS, YFSETQ. The CDR3 reads CASSLGGRGASYEQYF. The CDR3 nucleotides are TGCGCCAGCAGCTTGGGTGGACGGGGGGCGTCCTACGAGCAGTACTTC.

The chain joins TRBV27 to TRBJ2-7, with D perhaps matching TRBD1 or TRBD2 (5 bases each). The CDR3 length is 12 residues. Germline V CDR1 and CDR2: MNHEY, SMNVEV (reference sequence). V lost 2 bases, J lost 6 bases, and 8 bases lay in between. The CDR3 here is CASSLGGAEQYF. CDR3 nucleotides: TGTGCCAGCAGTTTAGGGGGAGCCGAGCAGTACTTC.

V is TRBV29-1 and J is TRBJ2-1; weak D call: TRBD2 (5 bases). Per germline, CDR1 SQVTM and CDR2 ANQGSEA. V lost 7 bases to trimming and J lost 9 bases, with 16 bases between them. The CDR3 is 12 residues long. CDR3 coding DNA: TGCAGCGGGACCCCGCTAGGAGGTGAGCAGTTCTTC. Its protein is CSGTPLGGEQFF.

CDR3 residues: CTSRSSGRVRVHEQFF. The CDR3 bases are TGCACCAGCAGAAGCAGTGGACGAGTAAGGGTCCATGAGCAGTTCTTC. The J gene is TRBJ2-1, the V gene TRBV1. TRBV1 corresponds to a pseudogene. The CDR3 consists of 16 residues.

This clone was found a few times. J is TRBJ1-1 and V is TRBV10-1; D is perhaps TRBD1 (5 bases). Germline V gene lookup returns CDR1 WNHNN and CDR2 SYGVQD (reference sequence). V dropped 0 bases and J dropped 7 bases, with 12 bases sitting between them. CDR3 length equals 14 residues. The CDR3 DNA reads as TGCGCCAGCAGTGAGTCTAGTCGGGGCCTTGAAGCTTTCTTT. It codes for CASSESSRGLEAFF.

The chain joins TRBV18 to TRBJ1-4, with D possibly TRBD1 on 5 matching bases. V was pared by 6 bases and J by 4 bases, with 15 bases between. In germline, CDR1 is KGHSH, CDR2 LQKENI. The CDR3 covers 15 residues. In DNA, the CDR3 is TGTGCCAGCTCCCCTTCGACAGTGAATAATGAAAAACTGTTTTTT. Encoded protein: CASSPSTVNNEKLFF.

This chain links TRBV18 with TRBJ1-6; D ambiguous. The germline CDR1 and CDR2 sequences are KGHSH and LQKENI. This CDR3 has 16 residues. Trimming took 2 bases from V and 7 from J, leaving 15 bases between them. The CDR3 DNA reads as TGTGCCAGCTCACCAAGGTCTCCGGGGTCAAATTCACCCCTCCACTTT. Residues: CASSPRSPGSNSPLHF.

The chain links TRBV30 to TRBJ1-2, with D perhaps matching TRBD1 (5 bases). In germline, CDR1 is GTSNPN, CDR2 SVGIG (reference sequence). V was pared by 5 bases and J by 8 bases, with 18 bases between. The CDR3 spans 13 residues. As DNA, the CDR3 is TGTGCCTGGTTTTCTCCCGGGACTCGCGGCTACACCTTC. It encodes CAWFSPGTRGYTF.

The rearrangement links TRBV18 to TRBJ1-2; D gene ambiguous. Looked up from germline, CDR1 is KGHSH and CDR2 is LQKENI. V was cut by 3 bases and J by 7 bases, with 9 bases left in between. CDR3 length: 12 residues. The CDR3 DNA is TGTGCCAGCTCACCGGAAGGAACTGGCTACACCTTC. Amino acid sequence: CASSPEGTGYTF.

V and J are TRBV5-1 and TRBJ1-6; D not certain. Trimming cost V 0 bases and J 3 bases, with 10 bases left between them. This CDR3 region has 16 residues. The V gene's germline CDR1 is SGHRS and CDR2 YFSETQ. Here the CDR3 DNA reads TGCGCCAGCAGCTTGGGTCAGAACAACTATAATTCACCCCTCCACTTT. Translating gives CASSLGQNNYNSPLHF.

The rearrangement joins TRBV5-4 to TRBJ1-2; D call uncertain. The V end lost 0 bases, the J end lost 4 bases, and 10 bases lay between the germline ends. Germline loops: CDR1 SGHNT, CDR2 YYREEE (reference sequence). The CDR3 spans 14 residues. Here the CDR3 reads CASSLGGQTYGYTF. The CDR3 bases are TGTGCCAGCAGCTTGGGTGGGCAGACCTATGGCTACACCTTC.

This rearrangement joins TRBV12-5 to TRBJ2-7, with D hard to call. Germline CDR1 LGHNT, CDR2 FRNRAP. The CDR3 has 13 residues. Trimming pared 1 base from V and 3 bases from J, leaving 7 bases between. DNA for the CDR3: TGTGCTAGTGGTTTGGAGGGCGGCTACGAGCAGTACTTC. It encodes CASGLEGGYEQYF.